The clone carrying this T cell receptor (beta chain) was recorded many times. What it recognizes is unknown. The DNA ends 3 residues before the CDR3 does, and the rest of the CDR3 is filled in from the germline J gene. These data originate in a study of T cell clonality in common variable immunodeficiency. Study results and limitations: Reportedly, TCR beta sequences from common variable immunodeficiency showed fewer deletions and N-nucleotide insertions.

Heparinized whole blood, about 5 to 8.5 ml, came from each donor. Method: immunoSEQ multiplex PCR; TCRdb's copy keeps in-frame clones and lacks some. The specimen has tens of thousands of clones, none found just once. There are 13 residues in the CDR3. Germline V gives CDR1 LNHDA, CDR2 SQIVND (reference sequence). V was trimmed by 7 bases and J by 3 bases, leaving 10 bases between them. This TCR came from a person aged 18 to 75 in good health. The chain has TRBV19 and TRBJ1-5, with unresolved D. The sequenced material came from peripheral blood mononuclear cells. CDR3: CASNGVINQPQHF. Partial CDR3 DNA: TGTGCCAGTAACGGGGTAATCAATCAGCCC.